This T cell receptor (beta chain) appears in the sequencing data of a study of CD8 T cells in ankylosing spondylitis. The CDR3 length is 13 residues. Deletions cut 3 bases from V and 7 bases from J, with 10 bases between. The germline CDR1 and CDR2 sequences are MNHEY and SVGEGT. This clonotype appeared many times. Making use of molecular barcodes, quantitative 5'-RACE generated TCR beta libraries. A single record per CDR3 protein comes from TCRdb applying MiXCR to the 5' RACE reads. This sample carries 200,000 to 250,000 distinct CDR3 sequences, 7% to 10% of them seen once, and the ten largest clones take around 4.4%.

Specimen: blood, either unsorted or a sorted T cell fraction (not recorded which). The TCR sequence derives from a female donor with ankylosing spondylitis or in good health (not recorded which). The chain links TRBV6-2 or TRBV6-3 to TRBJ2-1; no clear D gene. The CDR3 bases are TGTGCCAGCAGTTATCCCGGGTATAATGAGCAGTTCTTC. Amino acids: CASSYPGYNEQFF.